Listed below are T cell receptor beta chains from one sample, sequenced in a study of blood T cells in healthy people across ages. TCRdb analysed the 5' RACE reads with MiXCR anew, one entry per CDR3 protein. The sample has over 500,000 distinct CDR3 sequences, around 50% seen once. Sequencing was carried out using blood. The receptors derive from a woman of 80 years or more in good health. Each CDR3 is given with its conserved first and last residue. A D gene is named only where the DNA matches it firmly. Part of the rows lack a size; the others show once, few, many or a class for expanded clones.

J gene: TRBJ2-1
clone size: few
V gene: TRBV7-9
D gene: TRBD2
CDR3 DNA: TGTGCCAGCAGCTATACTAGCGGGGGGTACAATAAGCAGTTCTTC
CDR3 protein: CASSYTSGGYNKQFF

J gene: TRBJ2-3
clone size: -
V gene: TRBV2
D gene: -
CDR3 DNA: TGTGCCAGCAGTGATGGGGTTAGCACAGATACGCAGTATTTT
CDR3 protein: CASSDGVSTDTQYF

J gene: TRBJ2-2
clone size: once
V gene: TRBV6-1
D gene: -
CDR3 DNA: TGTGCCAGCACTCAAGTAGGGGGGAGAAGGGCGGACACCGGGGAGCTGTTTTTT
CDR3 protein: CASTQVGGRRADTGELFF

J gene: TRBJ2-3
clone size: -
V gene: TRBV5-1
D gene: -
CDR3 DNA: TGCGCCAGCAGTTCCCGCGGGGATCCAGATACGCAGTATTTT
CDR3 protein: CASSSRGDPDTQYF

J gene: TRBJ2-3
clone size: -
V gene: TRBV5-8
D gene: -
CDR3 DNA: TGTGCCAGCAGCTTGCGTCGACAGAACACAGATACGCAGTATTTT
CDR3 protein: CASSLRRQNTDTQYF

J gene: TRBJ2-7
clone size: -
V gene: TRBV7-8
D gene: TRBD2
CDR3 DNA: TGTGCCAGCAGTTTAGGACTAGCGGTCTACAATGAGCAGTACTTC
CDR3 protein: CASSLGLAVYNEQYF

J gene: TRBJ2-3
clone size: -
V gene: TRBV20-1
D gene: TRBD2
CDR3 DNA: TGCAGTGCTACTGATATAGCGGGGTCCACAGATACGCAGTATTTT
CDR3 protein: CSATDIAGSTDTQYF

J gene: TRBJ2-1
clone size: -
V gene: TRBV10-3
D gene: TRBD2
CDR3 DNA: TGTGCCATCAGTGAACGAGGCGGGAGCTCCGAGCAGTTCTTC
CDR3 protein: CAISERGGSSEQFF

J gene: TRBJ1-2
clone size: -
V gene: TRBV10-3
D gene: TRBD1
CDR3 DNA: TGTGCCACGGGCGGGACAGGGGACTATGGCTACACCTTC
CDR3 protein: CATGGTGDYGYTF

J gene: TRBJ2-5
clone size: -
V gene: TRBV6-6
D gene: -
CDR3 DNA: TGTACCAGCAGCTACTCGATCCAGATCCGAAAAGAGACCCAGTACTTC
CDR3 protein: CTSSYSIQIRKETQYF

J gene: TRBJ2-7
clone size: -
V gene: TRBV7-6
D gene: -
CDR3 DNA: TGTGCCAGCAGCGCCGGGCCGAACTACGAGCAGTACTTC
CDR3 protein: CASSAGPNYEQYF

J gene: TRBJ2-3
clone size: -
V gene: TRBV9
D gene: -
CDR3 DNA: TGTGCCAGCAGCATCCGGGATGCCACAGATACGCAGTATTTT
CDR3 protein: CASSIRDATDTQYF

J gene: TRBJ2-2
clone size: many
V gene: TRBV20-1
D gene: TRBD2
CDR3 DNA: TGCAGTGCTAGAGATTGGGTAGCGGGGGACACCGGGGAGCTGTTTTTT
CDR3 protein: CSARDWVAGDTGELFF

J gene: TRBJ2-3
clone size: -
V gene: TRBV12-3/TRBV12-4
D gene: -
CDR3 DNA: TGTGCCAGCAGGCAGGCCGGGACTGTTCTCAGTACGCAGTATTTT
CDR3 protein: CASRQAGTVLSTQYF

J gene: TRBJ2-1
clone size: -
V gene: TRBV9
D gene: -
CDR3 DNA: TGTGCCAGCAGCGTAGGTGACAACTCCTACAATGAGCAGTTCTTC
CDR3 protein: CASSVGDNSYNEQFF

J gene: TRBJ2-7
clone size: few
V gene: TRBV12-3/TRBV12-4
D gene: TRBD2
CDR3 DNA: TGTGCCAGCAGGCCCCTAGCGGGGGGAACCCTCAATGAGCAGTACTTC
CDR3 protein: CASRPLAGGTLNEQYF

J gene: TRBJ1-2
clone size: many
V gene: TRBV6-5
D gene: TRBD1
CDR3 DNA: TGTGCCAGCAGCCTTAGACAGGGAAGGGTGGATGGCTACACCTTC
CDR3 protein: CASSLRQGRVDGYTF

J gene: TRBJ2-7
clone size: -
V gene: TRBV20-1
D gene: -
CDR3 DNA: TGCAGTGCTAGTAGGAGGGTCAATGAGCAGTACTTC
CDR3 protein: CSASRRVNEQYF

J gene: TRBJ1-2
clone size: -
V gene: TRBV5-6
D gene: -
CDR3 DNA: TGTGCCAGCAACTCGGACAAAAGTTTCTATGGCTACACCTTC
CDR3 protein: CASNSDKSFYGYTF

J gene: TRBJ2-1
clone size: many
V gene: TRBV24-1
D gene: -
CDR3 DNA: TGTGCCACCAGTGAGCCGGGACCGCTCGGTGAGCAGTTCTTC
CDR3 protein: CATSEPGPLGEQFF

J gene: TRBJ2-7
clone size: once
V gene: TRBV7-2
D gene: TRBD1
CDR3 DNA: TGTGCCAGCAGCTTTAACAACAGGGGGCTTCCAGGCGAGCAGTACTTC
CDR3 protein: CASSFNNRGLPGEQYF

J gene: TRBJ1-4
clone size: -
V gene: TRBV15
D gene: TRBD1
CDR3 DNA: TGTGCCACCAGCAGCCGCGACAGGGAGGAATGGGAAAAACTGTTTTTT
CDR3 protein: CATSSRDREEWEKLFF

J gene: TRBJ2-7
clone size: -
V gene: TRBV6-2/TRBV6-3
D gene: -
CDR3 DNA: TGTGCCAGCAGTACGGGGAGTGCCTACGAGCAGTACTTC
CDR3 protein: CASSTGSAYEQYF

J gene: TRBJ2-4
clone size: -
V gene: TRBV5-1
D gene: -
CDR3 DNA: TGCGCCAGCAGCTTGGGGCAGACAATTCCGAAAAACATTCAGTACTTC
CDR3 protein: CASSLGQTIPKNIQYF

J gene: TRBJ2-3
clone size: -
V gene: TRBV4-1
D gene: TRBD2
CDR3 DNA: TGCGCCAGCAGCCAAGGGCTAGCGGGAGTGAGGGGGCACACAGATACGCAGTATTTT
CDR3 protein: CASSQGLAGVRGHTDTQYF

J gene: TRBJ2-5
clone size: -
V gene: TRBV7-9
D gene: -
CDR3 DNA: TGTGCCAGCAGCTTGACAGATCCTAAGGGGACCCAGTACTTC
CDR3 protein: CASSLTDPKGTQYF

J gene: TRBJ2-6
clone size: -
V gene: TRBV12-3/TRBV12-4
D gene: TRBD1
CDR3 DNA: TGTGCCAGCAGTTGGGACAGGGATCTAATCTCTGGGGCCAACGTCCTGACTTTC
CDR3 protein: CASSWDRDLISGANVLTF